This TCR beta chain was profiled in a study of blood T cells in healthy people across ages. They isolated at least 7 million PBMCs from each sample. The ends were cut back, 8 bases at V and 2 bases at J, with 8 bases in the middle. Germline V gives CDR1 SQVTM, CDR2 ANQGSEA. This CDR3 is built from 11 residues. Primed by a sample-barcoded 5' primer and a J-beta primer mix, a second PCR proceeded for 7 to 11 cycles. TCRdb ran MiXCR on the 5' RACE reads and lists one entry per CDR3 protein. The table has 1.5 million to 2 million distinct CDR3 sequences, roughly 49% seen once. Study-wide findings and caveats: Unknown donor CMV status possibly confounded expanded clonotype changes. Per-million-T-cell TCR beta diversity fell roughly linearly with age. The percentage of naive T cells correlated strongly with TCR beta diversity.

There are a few counts of this clonotype. Its antigen is still unknown. The sample was blood. The sequence derives from a woman in her thirties or forties in good health. This chain links TRBV29-1 with TRBJ2-3; D is ambiguous. The CDR3 sequence is CSTKSTDTQYF. CDR3 sequence (DNA): TGCAGCACGAAATCCACAGATACGCAGTATTTT.